These 32 T cell receptor beta chains came from one sample sequenced in a study of technical replicates of blood from a handful of donors. Using immunoSEQ multiplex PCR, the repertoire was profiled, and TCRdb retains in-frame clones only, with some absent. The table shows about 82,000 clones, with under 96% occurring only once. What was sequenced was T cells isolated from PBMCs. The receptors were gathered from a human donor in good health.

The chain carries TRBV19 and TRBJ1-1; D perhaps matches TRBD1 (5 bases). Trimming removed 6 bases at V and 4 bases at J, with 21 bases between. This CDR3 comprises 16 residues. From germline, CDR1 is LNHDA and CDR2 SQIVND (reference sequence). The DNA of the CDR3 is TGTGCCAGTAGCCCTAAAACGCAGGGAAGGGGCACTGAAGCTTTCTTT. It is translated as CASSPKTQGRGTEAFF.

The V and J genes are TRBV30 and TRBJ2-6; D is undetermined. This CDR3 contains 16 residues. Germline CDR1 and CDR2: GTSNPN and SVGIG (reference sequence). The V end was cut by 0 bases, the J end by 0 bases, with 9 bases between. The CDR3 here is CAWSVRHNSGANVLTF. CDR3 bases: TGTGCCTGGAGTGTACGACATAACTCTGGGGCCAACGTCCTGACTTTC.

About this clone itself: A junction boundary mismatches the germline segment, possibly from a read error. The rearrangement links TRBV9 to TRBJ2-7; TRBD2 aligns across 9 bases. The germline V gene encodes CDR1 SGDLS and CDR2 YYNGEE. The CDR3 contains 13 residues. The CDR3 loop is CASSPGTSRSSTF. In DNA form, the CDR3 reads TGTGCCAGCAGCCCCGGGACTAGCCGGTCGTCAACCTTC.

The chain has TRBV28 and TRBJ1-2, with TRBD1 identical over 8 bases. V was clipped by 3 bases and J by 4 bases; unmatched bases: 13. Looked up from germline, CDR1 is MDHEN and CDR2 is SYDVKM. The CDR3 has 17 amino acids. CDR3 coding DNA: TGTGCCAGCAGTTTTCCGAAGGGAATTCAGGGGGCCTATGGCTACACCTTC. This encodes CASSFPKGIQGAYGYTF.

This rearrangement joins TRBV18 to TRBJ2-2; 10 bases line up with TRBD1. After removal of 2 bases from V and 4 bases from J, the junction contained 7 bases not matched to a gene. CDR1 and CDR2 from the germline V gene are KGHSH and LQKENI. The CDR3 consists of 17 residues. Written as DNA, the CDR3 is TGTGCCAGCTCACCAGTCGGGACAGGGGATCGCACCGGGGAGCTGTTTTTT. Protein sequence: CASSPVGTGDRTGELFF.

This sequence joins TRBV28 and TRBJ1-2; D unclear. Trimming removed 7 bases at V and 4 bases at J, with 10 bases between. The CDR3 is 12 residues long. Germline values: CDR1 MDHEN, CDR2 SYDVKM. The CDR3 here is CASIQAPYGYTF. The CDR3 DNA follows: TGTGCCAGCATCCAGGCCCCCTATGGCTACACCTTC.

This chain joins TRBV4-3 and TRBJ2-3, with 8 bases lining up with TRBD1. The CDR3 consists of 16 residues. Germline trimming cut 0 bases from V and 6 bases from J; bases unmatched to any gene: 8. Germline V CDR1 and CDR2: LGHNA, YSLEER. The CDR3 protein is CASSQDLDRGRDTQYF. The CDR3 nucleotides are TGCGCCAGCAGCCAAGATCTTGACAGGGGAAGGGATACGCAGTATTTT.

The J gene is TRBJ1-2, the V gene TRBV9; a weak D match, TRBD1 (6 bases). The CDR3 is 16 amino acids. Trimming took 3 bases from V and 0 from J, leaving 15 bases between them. Germline V CDR1 and CDR2: SGDLS, YYNGEE. CDR3 bases: TGTGCCAGCAGCGGGGGGGGGACACGTACTAACTATGGCTACACCTTC. It encodes CASSGGGTRTNYGYTF.

V is TRBV19 and J is TRBJ1-1; 7 nucleotides align to TRBD1. Germline V gene sequence: CDR1 LNHDA, CDR2 SQIVND (reference sequence). This CDR3 contains 18 residues. V was clipped by 9 bases and J by 0 bases; unmatched bases: 19. The CDR3 sequence is CASLTYSGQTSLNTEAFF. The CDR3 DNA is TGTGCCAGCTTGACGTACTCGGGACAGACGAGTTTGAACACTGAAGCTTTCTTT.

This clone was observed a single time. The V call is TRBV27, the J call TRBJ2-1; 11 nucleotides match TRBD2. Per the germline V gene, CDR1 is MNHEY and CDR2 is SMNVEV (reference sequence). The V and J ends lost 6 bases and 7 bases, in that order; junction bases with no gene match: 2. This CDR3 is built from 13 residues. The CDR3 DNA reads TGTGCCAGCAGACTAGCGGGAGTAAATGAGCAGTTCTTC. It codes for CASRLAGVNEQFF.

The chain combines TRBV27 with TRBJ1-5, with D hard to call. Germline-derived CDR1 and CDR2 are MNHEY and SMNVEV (reference sequence). This CDR3 is built from 12 residues. V lost 2 bases and J lost 7, with 6 bases in between. The CDR3: CASSLVGQPQHF. The CDR3, as DNA: TGTGCCAGCAGTTTAGTTGGCCAGCCCCAGCATTTT.

The gene calls are TRBV7-9 and TRBJ1-5; D is perhaps TRBD1 (6 bases). Trimming cost V 6 bases and J 1 base, with 10 bases left between them. CDR3 length: 14 amino acids. CDR1 is SEHNR, CDR2 FQNEAQ, per germline (reference sequence). The DNA of the CDR3 is TGTGCCAGCAGTCAAGGACAGAGCAATCAGCCCCAGCATTTT. Its protein is CASSQGQSNQPQHF.

The chain recombines TRBV27 with TRBJ1-1; no definite D call. Trimming removed 3 bases at V and 3 bases at J, with 8 bases between. CDR3 size: 13 residues. CDR1 is MNHEY and CDR2 is SMNVEV in the germline V gene (reference sequence). CDR3 sequence (DNA): TGTGCCAGCAGTTTTGACATCTACACTGAAGCTTTCTTT. It specifies CASSFDIYTEAFF.

The chain joins TRBV5-1 to TRBJ2-1, with 7 bases lining up with TRBD2. The V gene's germline CDR1 is SGHRS and CDR2 YFSETQ. The J segment lost 2 bases and the V segment lost 0 bases, leaving 5 bases of the junction unmatched. CDR3 length equals 16 residues. CDR3 sequence: CASSLEGLVTYNEQFF. In DNA form, the CDR3 reads TGCGCCAGCAGCTTGGAAGGACTAGTCACCTACAATGAGCAGTTCTTC.

The gene calls are TRBV18 and TRBJ1-2; TRBD1 agrees at 7 bases. Trimming took 1 base from V and 0 from J; bases not matched to a gene: 2. In germline, CDR1 is KGHSH, CDR2 LQKENI. The CDR3 loop spans 15 amino acids. CDR3 in amino acids: CASSPQGQPNYGYTF. CDR3 DNA: TGTGCCAGCTCACCACAGGGACAGCCTAACTATGGCTACACCTTC.

This chain links TRBV10-1 with TRBJ2-1; the match to TRBD1 covers 7 bases. Looked up from germline, CDR1 is WNHNN and CDR2 is SYGVQD (reference sequence). This CDR3 has 14 amino acids. The ends lost 3 bases at V and 7 bases at J; junction bases unmatched: 6. CDR3: CASSDPGQFNEQFF. The DNA for the CDR3 is TGCGCCAGCAGTGATCCGGGACAGTTTAATGAGCAGTTCTTC.

This clone has just a few counts. The V call is TRBV5-5, the J call TRBJ2-7; D is uncertain. The germline V and J ends were trimmed by 0 bases and 3 bases, with 7 bases remaining between them. Germline CDR1 is SGHKS and CDR2 is YYEKEE (reference sequence). This CDR3 spans 13 amino acids. The CDR3 here is CASSLEPHYEQYF. CDR3 bases: TGTGCCAGCAGCTTGGAGCCTCACTACGAGCAGTACTTC.

The chain uses TRBV30 and TRBJ2-2; no clear D gene. Per the germline V gene, CDR1 is GTSNPN and CDR2 is SVGIG (reference sequence). V lost 8 bases and J 6 bases, leaving 16 bases between the germline ends. This CDR3 spans 13 amino acids. CDR3 residues: CARLIPSAGELFF. The DNA of the CDR3 is TGTGCCCGCCTCATCCCGTCGGCCGGGGAGCTGTTTTTT. Full variable domain (remainder filled in from reference TRBV30 and TRBJ2-2): SQTIHQWPATLVQPVGSPLSLECTVEGTSNPNLYWYRQAAGRGLQLLFYSVGIGQISSEVPQNLSASRPQDRQFILSSKKLLLSDSGFYLCARLIPSAGELFFGEGSRLTVL.

This clone was seen just once. The J gene is TRBJ2-1, the V gene TRBV6-4, with 7 bases that match TRBD2. The CDR3 has 15 residues. Germline lookup yields CDR1 MRHNA and CDR2 SNTAGT. The V gene end was trimmed by 2 bases and the J gene end by 8 bases; junction bases not matched to a gene: 9. The CDR3 DNA reads as TGTGCCAGCAGTGACCGGGGACTACCCTCGGATGAGCAGTTCTTC. Protein: CASSDRGLPSDEQFF.

This clone has just one count. As DNA, the CDR3 is TGTGCCAGCAGCGGATGGACTAGCGGTATCACAGATACGCAGTATTTT. It is translated as CASSGWTSGITDTQYF. V gene TRBV9 combines with J gene TRBJ2-3; 10 bases fit TRBD2. The CDR3 covers 16 residues. Germline V gene sequence: CDR1 SGDLS, CDR2 YYNGEE. V gave up 3 bases and J gave up 2 bases; unmatched junction bases: 6.

The rearrangement uses TRBV2 and TRBJ1-2; TRBD1 matches 11 bases. CDR3 length equals 16 residues. V shed 4 bases and J 4 bases; nucleotides not matched to a gene: 8. Germline V gene data show CDR1 as SNHLY and CDR2 as FYNNEI. CDR3: CASSGFFGQGAYGYTF. CDR3 nucleotide sequence: TGTGCCAGCAGTGGGTTTTTTGGACAGGGGGCCTATGGCTACACCTTC.

The V and J genes are TRBV5-4 and TRBJ1-1, with 10 bases that match TRBD1. The CDR3 extends over 16 amino acids. CDR1 is SGHNT and CDR2 is YYREEE in the germline V gene (reference sequence). The J segment lost 1 base and the V segment lost 6 bases, leaving 9 bases of the junction unmatched. The CDR3: CASIEGQGSWNTEAFF. The CDR3 coding sequence is TGTGCCAGCATCGAGGGACAGGGGTCTTGGAACACTGAAGCTTTCTTT.

This chain uses TRBV29-1 with TRBJ2-7; 8 bases align to TRBD2. The CDR3 is 11 amino acids. Looked up from germline, CDR1 is SQVTM and CDR2 is ANQGSEA. The trim removed 6 bases at V and 6 bases at J, leaving 4 bases unmatched. The CDR3 DNA reads as TGCAGCGTGGGACTAGTTGGCGAGCAGTACTTC. It translates to CSVGLVGEQYF.

The V call is TRBV6-5, the J call TRBJ2-2; D might be TRBD2 (5 bases). Germline V gene lookup returns CDR1 MNHEY and CDR2 SVGAGI. V was shortened by 4 bases and J by 4 bases, with 16 bases between the two germline ends. The CDR3 has 16 amino acids. CDR3 loop: CASSSSLEVVTGELFF. CDR3 DNA sequence: TGTGCCAGCAGTTCCTCCCTGGAGGTGGTCACCGGGGAGCTGTTTTTT.

The chain recombines TRBV19 with TRBJ2-3; a possible D gene is TRBD2 (5 bases). This CDR3 has 14 amino acids. Trimming removed 7 bases at V and 0 bases at J, with 11 bases between. Germline CDR1 reads LNHDA; CDR2 reads SQIVND (reference sequence). CDR3 sequence: CASNLRTSTDTQYF. Here the CDR3 DNA reads TGTGCCAGTAATCTGCGGACTAGCACAGATACGCAGTATTTT.

This clone has only one observation. This chain uses TRBV9 with TRBJ2-7; 7 bases match TRBD2. The CDR3 runs to 14 residues. Trimming at V came to 4 bases and at J to 6 bases, leaving 10 bases not matched to a gene. Germline loops: CDR1 SGDLS, CDR2 YYNGEE. The CDR3 region is CASSNSGTNAEQYF. CDR3 coding DNA: TGTGCCAGCAGCAACTCCGGGACTAACGCCGAGCAGTACTTC.

The chain employs TRBV11-3 and TRBJ1-1; 7 bases agree with TRBD1. Germline values: CDR1 SGHNT, CDR2 YENEEA. J was trimmed by 0 bases and V by 2 bases; bases with no gene match: 6. This CDR3 comprises 16 residues. The CDR3 loop reads CASSLNRGWVNTEAFF. In nucleotides, the CDR3 is TGTGCCAGCAGCTTAAACAGGGGTTGGGTGAACACTGAAGCTTTCTTT.

The chain uses TRBV11-1 and TRBJ2-1; 9 positions agree with TRBD2. The CDR3 spans 15 residues. J gave up 4 bases and V 0 bases, and 1 base lay outside the gene matches. In germline, CDR1 is SGHAT, CDR2 FQDESV (reference sequence). The DNA for the CDR3 is TGTGCCAGCAGCTTAGCGCGGGGGGGGTACAATGAGCAGTTCTTC. This gives the protein CASSLARGGYNEQFF.

The rearrangement links TRBV7-9 to TRBJ2-7, with D tentatively TRBD1 (6 bases). Germline V gene data show CDR1 as SEHNR and CDR2 as FQNEAQ (reference sequence). Between the trimmed V and J ends, which lost 5 bases and 6 bases, there was a span of 11 bases. The CDR3 is 12 residues long. CDR3 sequence reads: CASSLTGFEQYF. The CDR3 DNA sequence: TGTGCCAGCAGCCTAACAGGGTTCGAGCAGTACTTC.

The gene calls are TRBV7-2 and TRBJ1-2; D is unresolved. Germline V gene data show CDR1 as SGHTA and CDR2 as FQGNSA. The CDR3 runs 13 residues. Between the trimmed V and J ends, which lost 1 base and 3 bases, there was a span of 6 bases. CDR3 sequence: CASSLGPDYGYTF. The CDR3 region has the DNA TGTGCCAGCAGCTTAGGGCCAGACTATGGCTACACCTTC. The full variable domain, its missing parts supplied by reference TRBV7-2 and TRBJ1-2, is GAGVSQSPSNKVTEKGKDVELRCDPISGHTALYWYRQSLGQGLEFLIYFQGNSAPDKSGLPSDRFSAERTGGSVSTLTIQRTQQEDSAVYLCASSLGPDYGYTFGSGTRLTVV.

V usage is TRBV10-1 and J usage is TRBJ2-7; 9 positions match TRBD2. The CDR3 extends over 14 amino acids. Germline V gene sequence: CDR1 WNHNN, CDR2 SYGVQD (reference sequence). V shed 4 bases, J shed 3 bases, and the junction held 4 bases outside the gene matches. This CDR3 reads CASSVSGRIYEQYF. The CDR3 DNA follows: TGCGCCAGCAGTGTGAGCGGGAGGATCTACGAGCAGTACTTC.

The rearrangement links TRBV29-1 to TRBJ2-1; TRBD1 agrees at 7 bases. The CDR3 has 14 amino acids. With V trimmed by 6 bases and J by 10 bases, 15 bases remained unmatched. CDR1 SQVTM and CDR2 ANQGSEA come from the germline V gene. The CDR3 region has the DNA TGCAGCGTAAGTACCGGGACAGCCTCGAGGGAGCAGTTCTTC. Protein: CSVSTGTASREQFF.